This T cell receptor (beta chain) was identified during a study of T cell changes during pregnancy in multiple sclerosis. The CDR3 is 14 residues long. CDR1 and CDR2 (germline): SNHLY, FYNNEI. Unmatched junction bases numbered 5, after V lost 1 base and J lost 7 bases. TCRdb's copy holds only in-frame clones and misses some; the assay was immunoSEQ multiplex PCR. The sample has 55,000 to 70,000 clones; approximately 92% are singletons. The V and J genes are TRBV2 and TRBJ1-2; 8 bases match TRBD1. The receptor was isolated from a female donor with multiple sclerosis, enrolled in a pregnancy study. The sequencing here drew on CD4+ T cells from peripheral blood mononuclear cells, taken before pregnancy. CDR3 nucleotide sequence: TGTGCCAGCAGTGAAGGGGACAGGTTGTTTGGCTACACCTTC. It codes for CASSEGDRLFGYTF.